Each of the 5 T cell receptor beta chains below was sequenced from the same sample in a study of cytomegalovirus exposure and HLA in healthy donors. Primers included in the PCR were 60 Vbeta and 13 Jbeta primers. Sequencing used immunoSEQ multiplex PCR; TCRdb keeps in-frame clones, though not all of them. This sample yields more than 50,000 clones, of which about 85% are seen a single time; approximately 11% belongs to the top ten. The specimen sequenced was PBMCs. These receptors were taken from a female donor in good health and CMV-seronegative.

CDR3 residues: CASSLTGSVHEQYF. The CDR3 bases are TGTGCCAGCAGTTTGACAGGATCTGTCCACGAGCAGTACTTC. The rearrangement joins TRBV27 to TRBJ2-7, with D possibly TRBD1 on 6 matching bases. The V gene lost 3 bases and the J gene lost 5 bases, with 14 bases spanning the gap. CDR3 length: 14 amino acids. Germline V CDR1 and CDR2: MNHEY, SMNVEV (reference sequence).

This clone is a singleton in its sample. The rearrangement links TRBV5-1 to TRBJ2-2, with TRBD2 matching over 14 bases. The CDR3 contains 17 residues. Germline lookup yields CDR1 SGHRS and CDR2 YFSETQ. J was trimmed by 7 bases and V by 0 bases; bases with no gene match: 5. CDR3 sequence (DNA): TGCGCCAGCAGCTTGGAGGGACTAGCGGGAGTAAGCGGGGAGCTGTTTTTT. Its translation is CASSLEGLAGVSGELFF.

CDR3 sequence (DNA): TGCGCCAGCAGCCACATACGATGGACAGGGGGTACTGAAGCTTTCTTT. Protein: CASSHIRWTGGTEAFF. This chain uses TRBV4-3 with TRBJ1-1; 10 bases match TRBD1. The trim removed 3 bases at V and 5 bases at J, leaving 9 bases unmatched. Germline V gene lookup returns CDR1 LGHNA and CDR2 YSLEER. The CDR3 contains 16 residues.

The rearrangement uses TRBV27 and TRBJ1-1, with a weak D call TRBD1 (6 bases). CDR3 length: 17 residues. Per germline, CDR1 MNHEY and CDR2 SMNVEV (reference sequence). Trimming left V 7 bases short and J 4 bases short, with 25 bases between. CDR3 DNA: TGTGCCAGCACGTTCTCACAATCTCAGGGGTTAGGCACTGAAGCTTTCTTT. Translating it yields CASTFSQSQGLGTEAFF.

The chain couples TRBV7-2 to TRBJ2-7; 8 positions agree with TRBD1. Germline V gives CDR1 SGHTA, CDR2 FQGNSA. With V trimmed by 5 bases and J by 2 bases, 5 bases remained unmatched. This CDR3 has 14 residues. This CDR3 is CASSIDRGPYEQYF. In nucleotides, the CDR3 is TGTGCCAGCAGCATTGACAGGGGACCCTACGAGCAGTACTTC.